The rows below give T cell receptor beta chains drawn from one sample of a study of low-dose radiotherapy and immunotherapy resistance in tumors. Each CDR3 protein gets one entry after TCRdb re-called the reads with MiXCR. Among around 100,000 distinct CDR3 sequences, 20% to 25% were seen once, and the ten largest hold 9.5% to 15%. The material sequenced was PBMCs, taken after low-dose radiotherapy plus immunotherapy. The receptor set was obtained from a female donor with ovarian cancer. Each CDR3 is given with its conserved first and last residue. A D gene is named only where the DNA matches it firmly. Some rows have no size entry. The others give once, few or many, or a class for an expanded clone.

v_gene,abundance,d_gene,j_gene,CDR3nt,CDR3aa
TRBV4-1,many,TRBD2,TRBJ2-3,TGCGCCAGCAGCCACAGACTAGCGGGAGAACCAGATACGCAGTATTTT,CASSHRLAGEPDTQYF
TRBV4-2,many,NA,TRBJ2-4,TGTGCCAGCAGCCAAGATTTCGCGCAGGGTACAAACATTCAGTACTTC,CASSQDFAQGTNIQYF
TRBV4-3,many,TRBD2,TRBJ2-1,TGCGCCAGCAGCCAAGATCTAGCGGACTCCTACAATGAGCAGTTCTTC,CASSQDLADSYNEQFF
TRBV5-1,few,NA,TRBJ2-2,TGCGCCAGCAGCCCCACCCCCGGGACCGGGGAGCTGTTTTTT,CASSPTPGTGELFF
TRBV21-1,NA,NA,TRBJ2-3,TGTGCCAGACTTGGACTAGCGGGGGTCCCCGATACGCAGTATTTT,CARLGLAGVPDTQYF
TRBV24-1,many,NA,TRBJ2-2,TGTGCCACCAGTGCAACCAGTCGAGGGGGGGAGCTGTTTTTT,CATSATSRGGELFF
TRBV28,many,NA,TRBJ2-6,TGTGCCAGCAGCACGTCTAAGCCTGGGGCCAACGTCCTGACTTTC,CASSTSKPGANVLTF
TRBV12-3/TRBV12-4,many,NA,TRBJ1-1,TGTGCCAGCAGTCTTTCGGCACCCTCTGAAGCTTTCTTT,CASSLSAPSEAFF
TRBV15,many,NA,TRBJ2-7,TGTGCCACCAGCAGAGATATGGCCTACGAGCAGTACTTC,CATSRDMAYEQYF
TRBV7-9,many,NA,TRBJ2-3,TGTGCCAGCAGCTTAGACGGGTCTCTTGCGCAGTATTTT,CASSLDGSLAQYF
TRBV19,many,NA,TRBJ2-1,TGTGCCAGTAGTATTGATCCCCAGGGCTCCTACAATGAGCAGTTCTTC,CASSIDPQGSYNEQFF
TRBV6-8,NA,NA,TRBJ1-1,TGTGCCAGCAGTGCCCGGGGCCTAAGTAGCACTGAAGCTTTCTTT,CASSARGLSSTEAFF
TRBV7-9,many,NA,TRBJ2-7,TGTGCCAGCAGTCAACAGAGCTCCTACGAGCAGTACTTC,CASSQQSSYEQYF
TRBV19,many,TRBD1,TRBJ1-1,TGTGCCAGTAGAATTCAAGGACAGGGGGCCACTGAAGCTTTCTTT,CASRIQGQGATEAFF
TRBV20-1,many,TRBD2,TRBJ2-1,TGCAGTGCGATAGCGGGAGGGCCAGGGTACAATGAGCAGTTCTTC,CSAIAGGPGYNEQFF
TRBV12-3/TRBV12-4,many,NA,TRBJ2-5,TGTGCCAGCTCTCAGGGGGAGACCCAGTACTTC,CASSQGETQYF
TRBV5-1,many,NA,TRBJ2-6,TGCGCCAGCAGCTTGGACTCTGGGGCCAACGTCCTGACTTTC,CASSLDSGANVLTF
TRBV20-1,many,NA,TRBJ1-1,TGCAGTGCCCTCTCGGTAGGCAACACTGAAGCTTTCTTT,CSALSVGNTEAFF
TRBV5-1,many,NA,TRBJ2-3,TGCGCCAGCAAAGGACAGCCGCCACGACCGAGCACAGATACGCAGTATTTT,CASKGQPPRPSTDTQYF